This T cell receptor beta chain came from a study of blood T cell repertoires in COVID-19. In the study overall: Nucleic acid was either cDNA or gDNA, and it came from T cells, B-cell-depleted T cells, or PBMCs.

Assay: immunoSEQ multiplex PCR; the TCRdb copy retains only in-frame clones and omits some. The sample yields some 150,000 clones, about 80% seen once. CDR1 SGHAT and CDR2 FQNNGV come from the germline V gene. V lost 5 bases to trimming and J lost 2 bases; unmatched junction nucleotides: 6. The CDR3 spans 15 residues. The rearrangement joins TRBV11-2 to TRBJ2-7, with 10 bases that match TRBD2. The clonotype comes from a man between 65 and 85 years old with acute or convalescent COVID-19. The specimen was peripheral blood. The CDR3 spells CASSLAAGGTYEQYF. The CDR3 bases are TGTGCCAGCAGCCTGGCAGCGGGGGGGACCTACGAGCAGTACTTC.